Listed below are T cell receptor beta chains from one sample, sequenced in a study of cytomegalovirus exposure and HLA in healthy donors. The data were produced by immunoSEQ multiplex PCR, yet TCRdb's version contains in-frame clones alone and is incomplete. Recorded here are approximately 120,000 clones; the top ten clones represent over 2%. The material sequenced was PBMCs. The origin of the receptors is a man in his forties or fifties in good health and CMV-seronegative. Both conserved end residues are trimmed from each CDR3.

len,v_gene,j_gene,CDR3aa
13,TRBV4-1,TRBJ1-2,ASSQGRQGAHGYT
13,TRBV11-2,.,ASSELAGGRHEQY
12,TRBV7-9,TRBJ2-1,ASSFNGLASRQF
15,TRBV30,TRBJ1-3,ACGGGRAPNSGNTIY
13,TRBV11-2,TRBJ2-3,ASSQTSGGTDTQY
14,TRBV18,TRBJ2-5,ASSLMGQGAQKTQY
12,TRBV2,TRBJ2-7,ASSEGAGGYEQY
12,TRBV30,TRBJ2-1,AWSGGLARGEQF
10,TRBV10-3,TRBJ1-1,AISESRAEAF
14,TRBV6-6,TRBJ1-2,ASSYEPGQQGYGYT
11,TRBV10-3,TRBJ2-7,AIKSGRLDEQY
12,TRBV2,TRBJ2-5,ASSLDRSGETQY
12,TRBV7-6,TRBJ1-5,ASSLVGGDRPQH
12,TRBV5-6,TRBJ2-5,ASSAGLGIETQY
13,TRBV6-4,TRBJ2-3,ASSLSGGFGNTQY
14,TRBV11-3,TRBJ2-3,ASSLPQATGTDTQY
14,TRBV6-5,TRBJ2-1,ASSYSRASGSNEQF
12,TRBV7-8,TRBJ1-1,ASSPDRGFFEAF
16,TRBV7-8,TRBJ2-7,ASSLSPPRGTHGYEQY
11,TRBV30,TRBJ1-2,AWGHRDNYGYT
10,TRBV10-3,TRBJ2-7,ATAKDSYEQY
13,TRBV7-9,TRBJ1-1,ASSLGVRENTEAF
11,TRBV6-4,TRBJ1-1,ASSTHQATEAF
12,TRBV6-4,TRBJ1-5,ASRRGGWDQPQH
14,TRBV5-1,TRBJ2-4,ASSDGQSSQGNIQY
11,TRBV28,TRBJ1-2,ASSAGGAYGYT
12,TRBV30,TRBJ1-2,AWSGGAGYYGYT
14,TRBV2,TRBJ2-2,ASSPRLAGLAGELF
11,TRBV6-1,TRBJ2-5,ASNGQKQETQY
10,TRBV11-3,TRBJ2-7,ASSPSSYEQY
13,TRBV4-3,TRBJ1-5,ASSQVAGGNQPQH
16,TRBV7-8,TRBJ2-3,ASSLGSGGEMGPDTQY
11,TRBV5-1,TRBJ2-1,ASSLGRVNEQF
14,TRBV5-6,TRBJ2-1,ASSLARGSPLNEQF
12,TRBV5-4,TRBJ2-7,ASKSAGTPGEQY
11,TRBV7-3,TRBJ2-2,ASSLTSPGELF
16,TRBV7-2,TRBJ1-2,ASSSSIPGHQANYGYT
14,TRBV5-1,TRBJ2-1,ASSFREAGAGNEQF
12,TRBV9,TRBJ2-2,ASSVPYVGGELF
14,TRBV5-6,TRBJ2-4,ASSLEGGWRENIQY
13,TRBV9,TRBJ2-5,ASSVEGLDYNTQY
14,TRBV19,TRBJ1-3,ASSKDRGSAGNTIY
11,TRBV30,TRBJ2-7,AWKPSGDYEQY
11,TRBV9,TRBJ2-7,AVCGRRPVEQY
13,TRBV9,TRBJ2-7,ASSVGSDRVYEQY
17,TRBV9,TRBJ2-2,ASRNSRPGGQRNTGELF
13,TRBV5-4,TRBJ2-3,ASSRDRPGTDTQY
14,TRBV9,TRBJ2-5,ASSATLGAVQETQY
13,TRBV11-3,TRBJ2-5,ASSPRRFSGVTQY
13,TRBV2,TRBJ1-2,ASSPDRGPTYGYT
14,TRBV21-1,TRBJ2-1,ASSKAATTPYNEQF